This is a list of T cell receptor beta chains from one sample in a study of T cell responses to AZD1222 COVID-19 vaccine. The method was immunoSEQ multiplex PCR; TCRdb's version includes in-frame clones alone and lacks a portion of them. This table holds fewer than 300,000 clones, 90% to 95% found once. The source material was peripheral blood, sampled on day 0 of AZD1222 vaccination. These TCRs come from an adult in good health. The CDR3 runs from the conserved cysteine through the conserved F or W. A D gene is named only where the DNA matches it firmly. The size field is filled for only some rows; it gives once, few, many or a size class.

J gene: TRBJ1-4; D gene: -; V gene: TRBV12-3/TRBV12-4; clone size: -; CDR3 DNA: TGTGCCAGCAGTGCCTCCATTGAAAAACTGTTTTTT; CDR3 protein: CASSASIEKLFF
J gene: TRBJ1-4; D gene: -; V gene: TRBV23-1; clone size: -; CDR3 DNA: TGCGCCGATGCGGGGGACACAAATGAAAAACTGTTTTTT; CDR3 protein: CADAGDTNEKLFF
J gene: TRBJ1-5; D gene: -; V gene: TRBV6-5; clone size: -; CDR3 DNA: TGTGCCAGCAGTACGTTCGGGGCTCAGCCCCAGCATTTT; CDR3 protein: CASSTFGAQPQHF
J gene: TRBJ2-3; D gene: TRBD2; V gene: TRBV9; clone size: -; CDR3 DNA: TGTGCCAGCAGCGCAGCCGGGACTAGTCTTACAGATACGCAGTATTTT; CDR3 protein: CASSAAGTSLTDTQYF
J gene: TRBJ2-7; D gene: -; V gene: TRBV28; clone size: -; CDR3 DNA: TGTGCCAGCAGTACGAGTCCCCTCTACGAGCAGTACTTC; CDR3 protein: CASSTSPLYEQYF
J gene: TRBJ1-2; D gene: -; V gene: TRBV18; clone size: -; CDR3 DNA: TGTGCCAGCTCACCACCGGACAGAGCCTACTATGGCTACACCTTC; CDR3 protein: CASSPPDRAYYGYTF
J gene: TRBJ1-5; D gene: -; V gene: TRBV7-2; clone size: -; CDR3 DNA: TGTGCCAGCAGCTTACGGGGTCAGCCCCAGCATTTT; CDR3 protein: CASSLRGQPQHF
J gene: TRBJ2-7; D gene: TRBD1; V gene: TRBV12-3/TRBV12-4; clone size: once; CDR3 DNA: TGTGCCAGCAGTGGGGGACAGGCGGTCGAGCAGTACTTC; CDR3 protein: CASSGGQAVEQYF
J gene: TRBJ1-5; D gene: -; V gene: TRBV19; clone size: -; CDR3 DNA: TGTGCCAGTAGTTGGGGGGAGAGCAATCAGCCCCAGCATTTT; CDR3 protein: CASSWGESNQPQHF
J gene: TRBJ1-2; D gene: TRBD1; V gene: TRBV7-8; clone size: -; CDR3 DNA: TGTGCCAGCAGCCCGGGAGGGACAGGGTACTATGGCTACACCTTC; CDR3 protein: CASSPGGTGYYGYTF
J gene: TRBJ1-2; D gene: -; V gene: TRBV2; clone size: -; CDR3 DNA: TGTGCCAGCAGGTTCAGTGTACCCGAGATGCGTCCCCATCCATCGGGCTACACCTTC; CDR3 protein: CASRFSVPEMRPHPSGYTF
J gene: TRBJ1-6; D gene: -; V gene: TRBV7-9; clone size: -; CDR3 DNA: TGTGCCAGCAGCTTGGGGAATTCACCCCTCCACTTT; CDR3 protein: CASSLGNSPLHF
J gene: TRBJ2-7; D gene: -; V gene: TRBV7-2; clone size: -; CDR3 DNA: TGTGCCAGCAGCTTGCAAGCCGCCTACGAGCAGTACTTC; CDR3 protein: CASSLQAAYEQYF
J gene: TRBJ1-1; D gene: -; V gene: TRBV28; clone size: -; CDR3 DNA: TGTGCCAGCAGTTTACCAGGGCGGAACACTGAAGCTTTCTTT; CDR3 protein: CASSLPGRNTEAFF
J gene: TRBJ1-2; D gene: -; V gene: TRBV27; clone size: -; CDR3 DNA: TGTGCCAGCAGTTTATCGCCGGGCCCCTCTAACTATGGCTACACCTTC; CDR3 protein: CASSLSPGPSNYGYTF
J gene: TRBJ2-3; D gene: -; V gene: TRBV28; clone size: -; CDR3 DNA: TGTGCCAGCAGTACGGGGGGCCTCCTCACAGATACGCAGTATTTT; CDR3 protein: CASSTGGLLTDTQYF
J gene: TRBJ2-1; D gene: TRBD2; V gene: TRBV5-1; clone size: -; CDR3 DNA: TGCGCCAGCAGCTTACTAGCGGGGGGGCCTGAGCAGTTCTTC; CDR3 protein: CASSLLAGGPEQFF
J gene: TRBJ2-7; D gene: TRBD1; V gene: TRBV7-8; clone size: -; CDR3 DNA: TGTGCCAGCAGCGCGGACAGGGGGGGCGAGCAGTACTTC; CDR3 protein: CASSADRGGEQYF
J gene: TRBJ1-2; D gene: -; V gene: TRBV28; clone size: -; CDR3 DNA: TGTGCCAGCAGTTTATCCACCGCCGAGAGATATGGCTACACCTTC; CDR3 protein: CASSLSTAERYGYTF
J gene: TRBJ2-1; D gene: -; V gene: TRBV7-2; clone size: -; CDR3 DNA: TGTGCCAGCAGCTTAGCCGCCGAGGGTGAGCAGTTCTTC; CDR3 protein: CASSLAAEGEQFF
J gene: TRBJ2-3; D gene: -; V gene: TRBV3-1/TRBV3-2; clone size: -; CDR3 DNA: TGTGCCAGCAGCCCCCGTTGGAGCACAGATACGCAGTATTTT; CDR3 protein: CASSPRWSTDTQYF
J gene: TRBJ2-3; D gene: -; V gene: TRBV5-1; clone size: -; CDR3 DNA: TGCGCCAGCAGCTTGGCGGACGGGACGGATACGCAGTATTTT; CDR3 protein: CASSLADGTDTQYF
J gene: TRBJ1-2; D gene: -; V gene: TRBV5-1; clone size: -; CDR3 DNA: TGCGCCAGCAGCCCTAGGGGACGGGCCTCAGGTGGCTACACCTTC; CDR3 protein: CASSPRGRASGGYTF
J gene: TRBJ1-5; D gene: -; V gene: TRBV6-4; clone size: -; CDR3 DNA: TGTGCCAGCACCGCAACCTTAATAGACAATCAGCCCCAGCATTTT; CDR3 protein: CASTATLIDNQPQHF
J gene: TRBJ2-7; D gene: -; V gene: TRBV5-1; clone size: -; CDR3 DNA: TGCGCCAGCAGCCGCTACTCCTACGAGCAGTACTTC; CDR3 protein: CASSRYSYEQYF
J gene: TRBJ2-3; D gene: -; V gene: TRBV3-1/TRBV3-2; clone size: -; CDR3 DNA: TGTGCCAGCAGCCAAGCCAGGGGTGCAGATACGCAGTATTTT; CDR3 protein: CASSQARGADTQYF
J gene: TRBJ1-2; D gene: -; V gene: TRBV18; clone size: once; CDR3 DNA: TGTGCCAGCTCACCAGAAAACGGGGGCTATGGCTACACCTTC; CDR3 protein: CASSPENGGYGYTF
J gene: TRBJ2-7; D gene: TRBD1; V gene: TRBV7-2; clone size: once; CDR3 DNA: TGTGCCAGCAGCTTATGGGACAGGGAGATTCGGGAGGTCGAGCAGTACTTC; CDR3 protein: CASSLWDREIREVEQYF
J gene: TRBJ2-1; D gene: -; V gene: TRBV11-2; clone size: -; CDR3 DNA: TGTGCCAGCAGCTTAGAAGGGGGTCCAAGGGTGGACAATGAGCAGTTCTTC; CDR3 protein: CASSLEGGPRVDNEQFF
J gene: TRBJ1-1; D gene: -; V gene: TRBV7-9; clone size: -; CDR3 DNA: TGTGCCAGCAGCGGCCGACAGGCCAGAGGCACTGAAGCTTTCTTT; CDR3 protein: CASSGRQARGTEAFF
J gene: TRBJ1-6; D gene: -; V gene: TRBV28; clone size: -; CDR3 DNA: TGTGCCAGCAGTTTTAGGACAGTTAGTTCACCCCTCCACTTT; CDR3 protein: CASSFRTVSSPLHF
J gene: TRBJ1-2; D gene: TRBD1; V gene: TRBV27; clone size: -; CDR3 DNA: TGTGCCAGCAGTTTATTTGAGGGGGCGTTTGGCTACACCTTC; CDR3 protein: CASSLFEGAFGYTF
J gene: TRBJ2-7; D gene: TRBD2; V gene: TRBV7-2; clone size: -; CDR3 DNA: TGTGCCAGCAGCAAACCGGGACTAGGGCCCTACGAGCAGTACTTC; CDR3 protein: CASSKPGLGPYEQYF
J gene: TRBJ2-5; D gene: -; V gene: TRBV28; clone size: few; CDR3 DNA: TGTGCCAGCAGTTTACAACACCAGGGGGAGACCCAGTACTTC; CDR3 protein: CASSLQHQGETQYF
J gene: TRBJ1-2; D gene: TRBD1; V gene: TRBV5-1; clone size: -; CDR3 DNA: TGCGCCAGCAGCCCTCGGGGGACAGTGGTCCATAGGGCAGCGGGCTACACCTTC; CDR3 protein: CASSPRGTVVHRAAGYTF
J gene: TRBJ1-2; D gene: -; V gene: TRBV5-1; clone size: -; CDR3 DNA: TGCGCCAGCAGCCCCGGGACGGCTAACTATGGCTACACCTTC; CDR3 protein: CASSPGTANYGYTF
J gene: TRBJ2-1; D gene: TRBD2; V gene: TRBV5-6; clone size: -; CDR3 DNA: TGTGCCAGCAGCTTGGACCTCCTAGCGGGAGACCACAATGAGCAGTTCTTC; CDR3 protein: CASSLDLLAGDHNEQFF
J gene: TRBJ1-2; D gene: -; V gene: TRBV28; clone size: -; CDR3 DNA: TGTGCCAGCAGTTTAGCCGTAATGAAAGTCCATGGCTACACCTTC; CDR3 protein: CASSLAVMKVHGYTF
J gene: TRBJ1-5; D gene: -; V gene: TRBV6-5; clone size: -; CDR3 DNA: TGTGCCAGCAGGTTGACAGAGAGCAATCAGCCCCAGCATTTT; CDR3 protein: CASRLTESNQPQHF